This passage covers 26 T cell receptor beta chains from one sample sequenced in a study of CXCR3-negative and CXCR3-positive naive CD8 T cells. cDNA libraries for TRB were generated by 5' RACE incorporating UMI labels. TCRdb re-analyzed the 5' RACE reads; it lists each CDR3 protein once, without DNA. Here the sample table reports under 65,000 distinct CDR3 sequences. Sequences were obtained from memory CD8+ T cells from blood. The receptors shown here come from a human donor in good health. Some clones in this sample may be carry-over from other donors' samples.

This chain links TRBV18 with TRBJ2-3; without DNA, the TCRdb call of TRBD1 cannot be checked. This CDR3 contains 16 residues. Germline CDR1 and CDR2: KGHSH and LQKENI. This CDR3 reads CASSPQGQGVADTQYF. The whole variable domain, remainder taken from reference TRBV18 and TRBJ2-3, is NAGVMQNPRHLVRRRGQEARLRCSPMKGHSHVYWYRQLPEEGLKFMVYLQKENIIDESGMPKERFSAEFPKEGPSILRIQQVVRGDSAAYFCASSPQGQGVADTQYFGPGTRLTVL.

This rearrangement joins TRBV7-2 to TRBJ2-1; TCRdb names TRBD2, which stays unverified in the absence of DNA. The CDR3 is made up of 15 amino acids. Germline assignment: CDR1 SGHTA and CDR2 FQGNSA. The CDR3 sequence is CASSLAARGGEEQFF.

The chain is built from TRBV7-9 and TRBJ2-7. CDR3 size: 12 residues. Germline V lookup: CDR1 SEHNR, CDR2 FQNEAQ (reference sequence). CDR3 sequence: CASSLAPSEQYF.

The chain uses TRBV6-6 and TRBJ1-1. The germline V gene encodes CDR1 MNHNY and CDR2 SVGAGI (reference sequence). This CDR3 spans 13 amino acids. This CDR3 reads CASSDGLNTEAFF.

The V call is TRBV19, the J call TRBJ2-1; TCRdb's assignment of TRBD2 cannot be checked, as there is no DNA. Germline CDR1 is LNHDA and CDR2 is SQIVND (reference sequence). The CDR3 runs to 15 residues. CDR3 residues: CAISLGLASSDEQFF.

The V call is TRBV6-5, the J call TRBJ1-1. There are 14 residues in the CDR3. Germline assignment: CDR1 MNHEY and CDR2 SVGAGI. CDR3 residues: CASSLNPMNTEAFF.

The J gene is TRBJ1-2, the V gene TRBV29-1. CDR1 and CDR2 from the germline V gene are SQVTM and ANQGSEA. This CDR3 is built from 11 residues. CDR3 residues: CSVVQLYGYTF. The whole variable domain, remainder taken from reference TRBV29-1 and TRBJ1-2, is SAVISQKPSRDICQRGTSLTIQCQVDSQVTMMFWYRQQPGQSLTLIATANQGSEATYESGFVIDKFPISRPNLTFSTLTVSNMSPEDSSIYLCSVVQLYGYTFGSGTRLTVV.

V gene TRBV28 combines with J gene TRBJ2-2; the D gene TCRdb calls, TRBD1, cannot be checked with no DNA. The V gene's germline CDR1 is MDHEN and CDR2 SYDVKM. This CDR3 comprises 19 residues. The CDR3 sequence is CASSSVRDRDYQNTGELFF.

The rearrangement links TRBV20-1 to TRBJ1-1. The CDR3 length is 15 residues. Germline V lookup: CDR1 DFQATT, CDR2 SNEGSKA (reference sequence). The CDR3 here is CSARDPKTPYTEAFF.

V is TRBV29-1 and J is TRBJ1-2; without DNA, the TCRdb call of TRBD1 cannot be checked. The length of the CDR3 is 16 residues. CDR1 is SQVTM and CDR2 is ANQGSEA in the germline V gene. CDR3 region: CSVVDPGVTGVYGYTF.

This rearrangement joins TRBV14 to TRBJ1-4; TCRdb designates TRBD1, a call that cannot be tested without DNA. This CDR3 has 15 residues. The germline V gene encodes CDR1 SGHDN and CDR2 FVKESK. The CDR3 spells CASSPLGTDREKLFF.

The J gene is TRBJ2-7, the V gene TRBV2. This CDR3 is 11 amino acids long. The germline gives CDR1 SNHLY, CDR2 FYNNEI. The CDR3 sequence is CASRDNYEQYF.

The J gene is TRBJ2-3, the V gene TRBV12-3 or TRBV12-4. The CDR3 has 12 amino acids. Here the CDR3 reads CASSFNWDTQYF.

This chain links TRBV12-3 or TRBV12-4 with TRBJ1-1; TCRdb returns TRBD1, unconfirmable since there is no DNA. The CDR3 totals 13 residues. The CDR3 here is CASSLWGDTEAFF.

V gene TRBV13 combines with J gene TRBJ1-1. CDR3 length equals 15 residues. Per the germline V gene, CDR1 is PRHDT and CDR2 is FYEKMQ (reference sequence). CDR3 in amino acids: CASHQGTNLGTEAFF.

This chain connects TRBV12-3 or TRBV12-4 to TRBJ2-3; lacking DNA, the TRBD1 call made by TCRdb goes unchecked. This CDR3 is 14 amino acids long. The CDR3 loop is CASSPLLGTDTQYF.

The genes are TRBV6-5 and TRBJ1-1. The CDR3 sequence is 13 residues long. CDR1 is MNHEY, CDR2 SVGAGI, per germline. This CDR3 reads CASSLRENTEAFF.

The V and J genes are TRBV29-1 and TRBJ2-1. The V gene's germline CDR1 is SQVTM and CDR2 ANQGSEA. The length of the CDR3 is 11 residues. The CDR3 sequence is CSADLDNEQFF.

V gene TRBV21-1 combines with J gene TRBJ1-1. TRBV21-1 is a pseudogene segment. There are 15 residues in the CDR3. CDR3 loop: CASSKAARGNTEAFF.

The V and J genes are TRBV6-2 or TRBV6-3 and TRBJ2-1. The germline V gene encodes CDR1 MNHEY and CDR2 SVGEGT. This CDR3 contains 14 residues. The CDR3 loop reads CASSYAEPHNEQFF.

The chain uses TRBV19 and TRBJ2-1. From germline, CDR1 is LNHDA and CDR2 SQIVND (reference sequence). The CDR3 sequence is 11 residues long. The chain's CDR3 is CATAIGDEQFF.

The chain uses TRBV10-3 and TRBJ2-7; there is no DNA to check the TCRdb D call of TRBD2. CDR1 and CDR2 from the germline V gene are ENHRY and SYGVKD. The CDR3 is 15 amino acids. The CDR3 sequence: CAISDGQGGSYEQYF.

The J gene is TRBJ1-1, the V gene TRBV3-1. Germline assignment: CDR1 LGHDT and CDR2 YNNKEL (reference sequence). The CDR3 covers 15 residues. The CDR3: CASSQVMDGYLFAFF.

V and J are TRBV5-5 and TRBJ2-1; TCRdb calls TRBD2, which cannot be checked without DNA. CDR1 and CDR2 (germline): SGHKS, YYEKEE (reference sequence). The CDR3 spans 14 residues. The CDR3 region is CASSASRGRNEQFF.

The rearrangement joins TRBV3-1 to TRBJ2-2; checking the TCRdb D call of TRBD1 is not possible without DNA. This CDR3 comprises 14 residues. Germline loops: CDR1 LGHDT, CDR2 YNNKEL (reference sequence). The CDR3 loop reads CASHAGAVSGELFF. Variable domain in full (rest from reference TRBV3-1 and TRBJ2-2): DTAVSQTPKYLVTQMGNDKSIKCEQNLGHDTMYWYKQDSKKFLKIMFSYNNKELIINETVPNRFSPKSPDKAHLNLHINSLELGDSAVYFCASHAGAVSGELFFGEGSRLTVL.

This chain connects TRBV29-1 to TRBJ2-7. This CDR3 has 11 amino acids. CDR1 is SQVTM and CDR2 is ANQGSEA in the germline V gene. CDR3 amino acids: CSGGTSYEQYF.